These 30 T cell receptor beta chains originate from one sample sequenced in a study of OX40 agonist ivuxolimab in advanced cancers. The data were produced by immunoSEQ multiplex PCR, yet TCRdb's version contains in-frame clones alone and is incomplete. There are tens of thousands of clones in the sample; 80% occur only once, and roughly 4% lies in the top ten. This sample comprised CD4+ or CD8+ T cells sorted from blood, obtained in a trial of the OX40 agonist ivuxolimab. The receptors derive from an adult with an advanced solid tumor such as melanoma, head and neck, liver or kidney cancer.

The chain carries TRBV30 and TRBJ1-3; D call uncertain. This CDR3 is 14 amino acids long. Trimming removed 1 base at V and 0 bases at J, with 7 bases between. Per germline, CDR1 GTSNPN and CDR2 SVGIG (reference sequence). The CDR3 DNA is TGTGCCTGGAGTGGACTTAGCTCTGGAAACACCATATATTTT. Translating it yields CAWSGLSSGNTIYF.

A remark on this clone: Other nucleotide sequences from this sample produce the same CDR3. The chain uses TRBV9 and TRBJ1-5; 9 bases fit TRBD1. CDR1 and CDR2 (germline): SGDLS, YYNGEE. J was trimmed by 7 bases and V by 0 bases; bases with no gene match: 5. The CDR3 runs to 15 residues. CDR3 DNA: TGTGCCAGCAGCGTAGGACAGGGGGAGTTCCAGCCCCAGCATTTT. Residues: CASSVGQGEFQPQHF.

The rearrangement uses TRBV5-1 and TRBJ2-4; D is undetermined. The germline gives CDR1 SGHRS, CDR2 YFSETQ. The CDR3 has 15 amino acids. V was shortened by 2 bases and J by 0 bases, with 9 bases between the two germline ends. Here the CDR3 reads CASSFDPLAKNIQYF. CDR3 coding DNA: TGCGCCAGCAGCTTTGACCCTCTAGCCAAAAACATTCAGTACTTC.

The genes are TRBV30 and TRBJ2-2; 10 bases line up with TRBD1. V trimming: 3 bases; J trimming: 7 bases; junction bases outside the gene matches: 5. CDR1 and CDR2 from the germline V gene are GTSNPN and SVGIG (reference sequence). This CDR3 is built from 14 residues. The CDR3 reads CAWRTGGESGELFF. DNA for the CDR3: TGTGCCTGGAGGACAGGGGGCGAAAGCGGGGAGCTGTTTTTT. Drawing the rest from reference TRBV30 and TRBJ2-2, the complete variable domain is SQTIHQWPATLVQPVGSPLSLECTVEGTSNPNLYWYRQAAGRGLQLLFYSVGIGQISSEVPQNLSASRPQDRQFILSSKKLLLSDSGFYLCAWRTGGESGELFFGEGSRLTVL.

This chain connects TRBV18 to TRBJ1-3; D unclear. The CDR3 is made up of 14 amino acids. Between the trimmed V and J ends, which lost 1 base and 4 bases, there was a span of 8 bases. Germline CDR1 KGHSH, CDR2 LQKENI. CDR3 sequence (DNA): TGTGCCAGCTCACCACAGGGAGCGGGAAACACCATATATTTT. It is translated as CASSPQGAGNTIYF.

The rearrangement links TRBV28 to TRBJ1-6; the D gene is possibly TRBD1 (5 bases). The ends were cut back, 9 bases at V and 4 bases at J, with 16 bases in the middle. Germline V gene sequence: CDR1 MDHEN, CDR2 SYDVKM. The CDR3 sequence is 15 residues long. The CDR3 loop is CASLGGATYNSPLHF. The DNA of the CDR3 is TGTGCCAGTCTCGGAGGGGCTACGTATAATTCACCCCTCCACTTT.

This rearrangement joins TRBV9 to TRBJ1-1; D might be TRBD1 (6 bases). V lost 2 bases and J 8 bases, leaving 13 bases between the germline ends. From germline, CDR1 is SGDLS and CDR2 YYNGEE. The CDR3 totals 13 residues. The CDR3 protein is CASSVETGWEAFF. The CDR3 coding sequence is TGTGCCAGCAGCGTTGAAACAGGGTGGGAAGCTTTCTTT.

This clone has a single count. The chain has TRBV7-2 and TRBJ1-3; D is uncertain. With 4 bases removed from V and 0 bases from J, the gap between germline ends came to 16 bases. The CDR3 loop spans 17 amino acids. Per the germline V gene, CDR1 is SGHTA and CDR2 is FQGNSA. CDR3 loop: CASSSRPLISSGNTIYF. The CDR3 DNA reads as TGTGCCAGCAGCTCACGACCACTGATCAGCTCTGGAAACACCATATATTTT.

The CDR3 nucleotides read TGTGCCAGCAGTCTTACTAGAGTAACGTCCGAGCAGTACTTC. Protein: CASSLTRVTSEQYF. V gene TRBV28 combines with J gene TRBJ2-7; D may be TRBD2 (5 bases). The V end lost 5 bases, the J end lost 6 bases, and 17 bases lay between the germline ends. Germline values: CDR1 MDHEN, CDR2 SYDVKM. The CDR3 has 14 amino acids.

The chain joins TRBV25-1 to TRBJ2-1; D is possibly TRBD1 or TRBD2 (6 bases each). V lost 8 bases and J lost 5, with 16 bases in between. CDR1 is MGHDK, CDR2 SYGVNS, per germline. The CDR3 contains 14 residues. The CDR3 DNA reads TGTGCCAGCGGACCCCAAGGGGGGCACAATGAGCAGTTCTTC. This sequence encodes CASGPQGGHNEQFF. Drawing the rest from reference TRBV25-1 and TRBJ2-1, the complete variable domain is EADIYQTPRYLVIGTGKKITLECSQTMGHDKMYWYQQDPGMELHLIHYSYGVNSTEKGDLSSESTVSRIRTEHFPLTLESARPSHTSQYLCASGPQGGHNEQFFGPGTRLTVL.

This clone was seen a single time. The chain links TRBV19 to TRBJ1-2, with TRBD1 matching 9 bases. Per the germline V gene, CDR1 is LNHDA and CDR2 is SQIVND (reference sequence). CDR3 size: 15 residues. With V trimmed by 7 bases and J by 1 base, 7 bases remained unmatched. CDR3 sequence: CASISRQGVNYGYTF. In nucleotides, the CDR3 is TGTGCCAGTATTTCCCGACAGGGGGTTAACTATGGCTACACCTTC.

The CDR3 DNA is TGTGCCAGCAGTGAATCCTATGGCCTGGGGCAGTTCTTC. Translated, it gives CASSESYGLGQFF. The chain recombines TRBV6-4 with TRBJ2-1; D is ambiguous. The V gene lost 3 bases and the J gene lost 12 bases, with 15 bases spanning the gap. The germline V gene encodes CDR1 MRHNA and CDR2 SNTAGT. The CDR3 is 13 amino acids.

The chain links TRBV28 to TRBJ2-7; D ambiguous. Germline CDR1 and CDR2: MDHEN and SYDVKM. The CDR3 is made up of 16 amino acids. Deletions cut 8 bases from V and 2 bases from J, with 22 bases between. The CDR3 sequence: CASPKSGSGSTYEQYF. The CDR3 nucleotides read TGTGCCAGCCCTAAATCCGGATCCGGCAGCACCTACGAGCAGTACTTC.

This sequence joins TRBV18 and TRBJ1-1, with a tentative D call TRBD1 (6 bases). The CDR3 is made up of 15 amino acids. The V end lost 3 bases, the J end lost 1 base, and 12 bases lay between the germline ends. CDR1 KGHSH and CDR2 LQKENI come from the germline V gene. The CDR3 is CASSPLGQKNTEAFF. CDR3 DNA sequence: TGTGCCAGCTCACCCCTTGGACAGAAGAACACTGAAGCTTTCTTT.

This clone turned up a few times. The V call is TRBV6-5, the J call TRBJ1-1; the D is unclear. The CDR3 is made up of 14 amino acids. V was clipped by 2 bases and J by 1 base, with 8 bases between them. Germline assignment: CDR1 MNHEY and CDR2 SVGAGI. This CDR3 reads CASSYRRENTEAFF. The CDR3 DNA is TGTGCCAGCAGTTACCGACGGGAGAACACTGAAGCTTTCTTT.

The chain carries TRBV30 and TRBJ1-5, with D tentatively TRBD1 (5 bases). The CDR3 is 17 residues long. V lost 0 bases and J 4 bases, leaving 19 bases between the germline ends. Germline loops: CDR1 GTSNPN, CDR2 SVGIG (reference sequence). CDR3 amino acids: CAWSVIRGSGGNQPQHF. The CDR3 coding sequence is TGTGCCTGGAGTGTAATCCGGGGCTCGGGGGGAAATCAGCCCCAGCATTTT.

This sequence joins TRBV6-6 and TRBJ1-5; D remains unclear. This CDR3 has 16 residues. Germline values: CDR1 MNHNY, CDR2 SVGAGI (reference sequence). Trimming removed 2 bases at V and 1 base at J, with 12 bases between. CDR3: CASSYKREVSNQPQHF. The CDR3 nucleotides are TGTGCCAGCAGTTACAAGCGGGAGGTCAGCAATCAGCCCCAGCATTTT.

This chain connects TRBV6-5 to TRBJ1-3; D gene ambiguous. CDR1 MNHEY and CDR2 SVGAGI come from the germline V gene. V lost 0 bases, J lost 4 bases, and 13 bases lay in between. The CDR3 spans 16 residues. CDR3 amino acids: CASSYSGSQGGNTIYF. The CDR3 bases are TGTGCCAGCAGTTACTCGGGCAGCCAAGGAGGAAACACCATATATTTT.

The rearrangement uses TRBV13 and TRBJ2-1, with D perhaps TRBD1 (7 bases). The germline V gene has CDR1 PRHDT and CDR2 FYEKMQ (reference sequence). V was pared by 5 bases and J by 4 bases, with 18 bases between. The CDR3 has 16 amino acids. DNA for the CDR3: TGTGCCAGCAGCCAAGGTTGGCGGGGACAGTACAATGAGCAGTTCTTC. Amino acids: CASSQGWRGQYNEQFF.

V gene TRBV5-5 combines with J gene TRBJ2-5, with D maybe TRBD1 (5 bases). Germline-derived CDR1 and CDR2 are SGHKS and YYEKEE (reference sequence). V was cut by 2 bases and J by 1 base, with 9 bases left in between. The CDR3 totals 14 residues. For the CDR3, the DNA is TGTGCCAGCAGCTTTGGCAGGGCCCAAGAGACCCAGTACTTC. It yields the protein CASSFGRAQETQYF.

The chain combines TRBV6-1 with TRBJ2-1; 7 positions match TRBD2. Germline V gene data show CDR1 as MNHNS and CDR2 as SASEGT. There are 13 residues in the CDR3. The junction had 4 bases not matched to a gene; V was cut back by 2 bases and J by 9 bases. The CDR3 protein is CASSESWGGEQFF. The CDR3, as DNA: TGTGCCAGCAGTGAAAGTTGGGGGGGTGAGCAGTTCTTC.

This clone is medium-sized (0.01 to 0.1%). V gene TRBV6-6 combines with J gene TRBJ2-1; TRBD1 or TRBD2 may be the D gene (6 bases each). The CDR3 is made up of 14 amino acids. CDR1 and CDR2 from the germline V gene are MNHNY and SVGAGI (reference sequence). The V end lost 8 bases, the J end lost 9 bases, and 20 bases lay between the germline ends. CDR3 coding DNA: TGTGCCAGCTGCAAGACGGACGGGGGCTCTGAGCAGTTCTTC. It specifies CASCKTDGGSEQFF.

The sample holds a few counts of this clone. This sequence joins TRBV21-1 and TRBJ2-4; the table names TRBD2, a call not compared with the DNA. TRBV21-1 is classified as a pseudogene. This CDR3 has 16 residues. The CDR3: CASSKGEVLAKNIQYF. DNA for the CDR3: TGTGCCAGCAGCAAAGGAGAGGTACTAGCCAAAAACATTCAGTACTTC.

The chain is built from TRBV4-1 and TRBJ1-2; 9 bases agree with TRBD1. Germline-derived CDR1 and CDR2 are MGHRA and YSYEKL. This CDR3 spans 16 amino acids. V lost 0 bases, J lost 4 bases, and 6 bases stayed unmatched. CDR3 in amino acids: CASSQEWDRAFYGYTF. In nucleotides, the CDR3 is TGCGCCAGCAGCCAAGAGTGGGACAGGGCCTTCTATGGCTACACCTTC.

The chain combines TRBV19 with TRBJ1-5; D gene ambiguous. CDR1 LNHDA and CDR2 SQIVND come from the germline V gene (reference sequence). V was clipped by 10 bases and J by 5 bases, with 15 bases between them. The CDR3 covers 13 residues. CDR3 nucleotides: TGTGCCACCAAGGGCCCGTCGCATCAGCCCCAGCATTTT. Its translation: CATKGPSHQPQHF.

The gene calls are TRBV30 and TRBJ2-2; D remains ambiguous. The CDR3 is 14 amino acids. Trimming pared 0 bases from V and 6 bases from J, leaving 11 bases between. CDR1 and CDR2 from the germline V gene are GTSNPN and SVGIG (reference sequence). CDR3 in DNA: TGTGCCTGGAGTGTCGCCAGAAACGCCGGGGAGCTGTTTTTT. Translating gives CAWSVARNAGELFF.

This chain links TRBV7-3 with TRBJ1-5; the D gene is possibly TRBD1 (5 bases). This CDR3 is built from 14 residues. CDR1 is SGHTA, CDR2 FQGTGA, per germline. V gave up 3 bases and J gave up 2 bases, with 8 bases separating them. CDR3 in amino acids: CASSLGVRNQPQHF. For the CDR3, the DNA is TGTGCCAGCAGCTTGGGGGTGCGCAATCAGCCCCAGCATTTT.

The chain joins TRBV7-2 to TRBJ2-2; D not certain. The V gene's germline CDR1 is SGHTA and CDR2 FQGNSA. Trimming removed 3 bases from V and 1 base from J, with 12 bases in between. The length of the CDR3 is 16 residues. The CDR3 DNA reads TGTGCCAGCAGCTTTTCCCACTCCTTGAACACCGGGGAGCTGTTTTTT. This gives the protein CASSFSHSLNTGELFF.

V is TRBV4-2 and J is TRBJ2-5, with TRBD2 matching over 11 bases. The CDR3 runs to 16 residues. The junction had 5 bases not matched to a gene; V was cut back by 2 bases and J by 3 bases. Germline CDR1 reads LGHNA; CDR2 reads YNFKEQ. This CDR3 is CASSQKPGLAEETQYF. CDR3 in DNA: TGTGCCAGCAGCCAAAAACCGGGACTAGCGGAAGAGACCCAGTACTTC.

This chain uses TRBV7-2 with TRBJ2-3, with TRBD2 identical over 9 bases. The V and J ends lost 5 bases and 7 bases, in that order; junction bases with no gene match: 7. This CDR3 has 14 amino acids. Germline loops: CDR1 SGHTA, CDR2 FQGNSA. The CDR3 nucleotides are TGTGCCAGCAGCAAACTAGCGGGTAGGAATACGCAGTATTTT. This gives the protein CASSKLAGRNTQYF.